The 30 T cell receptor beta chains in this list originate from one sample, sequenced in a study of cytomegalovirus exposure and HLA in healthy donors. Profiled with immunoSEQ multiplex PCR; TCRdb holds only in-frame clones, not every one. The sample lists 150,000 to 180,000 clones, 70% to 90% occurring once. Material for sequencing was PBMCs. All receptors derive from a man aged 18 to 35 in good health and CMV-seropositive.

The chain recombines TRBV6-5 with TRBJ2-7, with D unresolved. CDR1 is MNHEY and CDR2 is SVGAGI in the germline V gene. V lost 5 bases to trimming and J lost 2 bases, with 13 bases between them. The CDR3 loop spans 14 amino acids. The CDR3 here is CASSPQVGPYEQYF. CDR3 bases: TGTGCCAGCAGTCCCCAAGTGGGCCCCTACGAGCAGTACTTC.

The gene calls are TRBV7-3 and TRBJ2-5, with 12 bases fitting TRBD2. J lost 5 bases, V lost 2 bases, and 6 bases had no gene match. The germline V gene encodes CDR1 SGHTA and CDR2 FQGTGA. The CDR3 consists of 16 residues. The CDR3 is CASSLSGLAGWETQYF. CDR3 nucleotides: TGTGCCAGCAGCTTATCCGGACTAGCGGGATGGGAGACCCAGTACTTC.

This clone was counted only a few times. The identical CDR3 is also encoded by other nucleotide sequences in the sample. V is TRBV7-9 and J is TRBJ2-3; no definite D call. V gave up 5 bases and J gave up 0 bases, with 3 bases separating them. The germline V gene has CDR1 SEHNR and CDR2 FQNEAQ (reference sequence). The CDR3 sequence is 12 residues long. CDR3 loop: CASSPSTDTQYF. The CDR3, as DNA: TGTGCCAGCAGCCCTAGCACAGATACGCAGTATTTT. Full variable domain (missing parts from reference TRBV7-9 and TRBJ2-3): DTGVSQNPRHKITKRGQNVTFRCDPISEHNRLYWYRQTLGQGPEFLTYFQNEAQLEKSRLLSDRFSAERPKGSFSTLEIQRTEQGDSAMYLCASSPSTDTQYFGPGTRLTVL.

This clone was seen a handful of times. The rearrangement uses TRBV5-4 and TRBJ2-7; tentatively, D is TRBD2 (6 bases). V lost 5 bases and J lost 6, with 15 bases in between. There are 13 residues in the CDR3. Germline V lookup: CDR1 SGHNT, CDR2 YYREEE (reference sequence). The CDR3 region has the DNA TGTGCCAGCAGAACCCCGGGGGAGGCCGAGCAGTACTTC. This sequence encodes CASRTPGEAEQYF.

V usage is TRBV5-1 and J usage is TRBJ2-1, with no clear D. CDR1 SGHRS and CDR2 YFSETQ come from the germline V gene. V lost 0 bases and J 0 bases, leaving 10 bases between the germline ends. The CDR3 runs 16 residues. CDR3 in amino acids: CASSLGGPSSYNEQFF. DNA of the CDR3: TGCGCCAGCAGCTTGGGAGGTCCTAGCTCCTACAATGAGCAGTTCTTC.

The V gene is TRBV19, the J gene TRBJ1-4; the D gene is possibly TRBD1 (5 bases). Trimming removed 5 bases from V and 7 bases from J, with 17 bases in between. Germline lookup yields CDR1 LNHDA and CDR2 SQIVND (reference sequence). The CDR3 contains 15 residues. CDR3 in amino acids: CASSPRDGGGEKLFF. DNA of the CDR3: TGTGCCAGTAGTCCGCGGGACGGGGGGGGTGAAAAACTGTTTTTT.

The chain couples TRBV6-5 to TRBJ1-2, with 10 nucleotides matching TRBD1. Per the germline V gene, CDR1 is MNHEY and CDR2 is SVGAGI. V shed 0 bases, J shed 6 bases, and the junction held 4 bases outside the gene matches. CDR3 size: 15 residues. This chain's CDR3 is CASSYSRTGGNGYTF. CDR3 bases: TGTGCCAGCAGTTACTCGAGGACAGGGGGGAATGGCTACACCTTC.

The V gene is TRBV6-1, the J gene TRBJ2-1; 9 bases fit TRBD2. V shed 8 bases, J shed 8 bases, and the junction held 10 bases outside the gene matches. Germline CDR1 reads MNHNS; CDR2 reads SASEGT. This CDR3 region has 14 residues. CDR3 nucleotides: TGTGCCAGCGCGCAAGCGGGAGGAGGCGATGAGCAGTTCTTC. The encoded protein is CASAQAGGGDEQFF.

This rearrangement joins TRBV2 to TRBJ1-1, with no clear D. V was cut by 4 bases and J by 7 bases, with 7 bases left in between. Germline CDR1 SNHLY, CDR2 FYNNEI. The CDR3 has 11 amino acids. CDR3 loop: CASSGRVEAFF. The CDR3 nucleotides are TGTGCCAGCAGTGGACGGGTTGAAGCTTTCTTT.

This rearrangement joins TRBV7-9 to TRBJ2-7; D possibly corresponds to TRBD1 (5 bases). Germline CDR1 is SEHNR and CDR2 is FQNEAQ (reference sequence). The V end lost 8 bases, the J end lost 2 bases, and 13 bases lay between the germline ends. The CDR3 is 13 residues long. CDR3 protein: CASSAQETYEQYF. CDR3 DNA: TGTGCCAGCTCTGCACAGGAGACCTACGAGCAGTACTTC.

The CDR3 loop reads CASSLQGPTYEQYF. In nucleotides, the CDR3 is TGCGCCAGCAGCTTGCAGGGGCCCACCTACGAGCAGTACTTC. The V call is TRBV5-1, the J call TRBJ2-7, with a possible D match to TRBD1 (6 bases). The CDR3 sequence is 14 residues long. The germline V gene has CDR1 SGHRS and CDR2 YFSETQ. The germline V and J ends were trimmed by 1 base and 2 bases, with 10 bases remaining between them.

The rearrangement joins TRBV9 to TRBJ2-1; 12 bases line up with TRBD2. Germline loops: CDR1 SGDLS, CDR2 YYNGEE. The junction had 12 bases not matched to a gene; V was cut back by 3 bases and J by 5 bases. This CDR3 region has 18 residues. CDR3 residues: CASSARGLGLAGNNEQFF. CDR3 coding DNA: TGTGCCAGCAGCGCGAGGGGGCTGGGACTAGCGGGTAACAATGAGCAGTTCTTC.

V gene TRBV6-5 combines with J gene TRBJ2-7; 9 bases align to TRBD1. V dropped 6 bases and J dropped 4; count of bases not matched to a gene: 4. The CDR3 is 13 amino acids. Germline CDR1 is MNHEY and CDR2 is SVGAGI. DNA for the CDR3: TGTGCCAGCAGGGGACAGGGCCGGTACGAGCAGTACTTC. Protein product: CASRGQGRYEQYF.

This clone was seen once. In DNA form, the CDR3 reads TGTGCCAGCAGTTACTCGGTGACAGACTACGAGCAGTACTTC. Encoded protein: CASSYSVTDYEQYF. The chain is built from TRBV6-5 and TRBJ2-7, with D possibly matching TRBD1 (5 bases). CDR3 length: 14 residues. Per the germline V gene, CDR1 is MNHEY and CDR2 is SVGAGI. Between the trimmed V and J ends, which lost 0 bases and 3 bases, there was a span of 9 bases.

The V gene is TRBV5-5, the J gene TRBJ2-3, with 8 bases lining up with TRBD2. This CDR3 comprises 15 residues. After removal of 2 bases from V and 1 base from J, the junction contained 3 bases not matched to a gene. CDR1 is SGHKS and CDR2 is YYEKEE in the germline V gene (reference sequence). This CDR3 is CASSFSGARTDTQYF. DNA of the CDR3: TGTGCCAGCAGCTTTAGCGGGGCCCGCACAGATACGCAGTATTTT. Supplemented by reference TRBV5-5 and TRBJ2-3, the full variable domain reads DAGVTQSPTHLIKTRGQQVTLRCSPISGHKSVSWYQQVLGQGPQFIFQYYEKEERGRGNFPDRFSARQFPNYSSELNVNALLLGDSALYLCASSFSGARTDTQYFGPGTRLTVL.

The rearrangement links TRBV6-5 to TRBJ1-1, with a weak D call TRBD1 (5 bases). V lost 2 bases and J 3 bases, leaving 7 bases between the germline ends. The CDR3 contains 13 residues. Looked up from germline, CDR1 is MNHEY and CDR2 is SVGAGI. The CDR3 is CASSYGGDTEAFF. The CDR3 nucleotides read TGTGCCAGCAGTTACGGGGGGGACACTGAAGCTTTCTTT.

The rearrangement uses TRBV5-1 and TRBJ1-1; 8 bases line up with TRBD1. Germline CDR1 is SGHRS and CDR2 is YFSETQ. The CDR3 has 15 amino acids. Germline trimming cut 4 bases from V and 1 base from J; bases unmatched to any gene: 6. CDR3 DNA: TGCGCCAGCAGCAAAGGACAGGGTAGGAACACTGAAGCTTTCTTT. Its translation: CASSKGQGRNTEAFF.

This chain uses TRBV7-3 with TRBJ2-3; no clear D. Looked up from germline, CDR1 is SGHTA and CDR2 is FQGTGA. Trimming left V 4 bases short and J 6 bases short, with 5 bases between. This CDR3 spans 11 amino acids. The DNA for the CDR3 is TGTGCCAGCAGCTGGGCCGATACGCAGTATTTT. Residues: CASSWADTQYF.

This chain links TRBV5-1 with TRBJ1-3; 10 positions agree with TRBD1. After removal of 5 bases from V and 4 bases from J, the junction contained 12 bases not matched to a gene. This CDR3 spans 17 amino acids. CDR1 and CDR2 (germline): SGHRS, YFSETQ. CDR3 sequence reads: CASSIQPGQGRGNTIYF. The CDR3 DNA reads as TGCGCCAGCAGTATCCAACCGGGACAGGGGAGAGGAAACACCATATATTTT.

CDR3 protein: CASSVGGSAYEQYF. In DNA, the CDR3 is TGTGCCAGCAGCGTAGGCGGTAGCGCCTACGAGCAGTACTTC. The J gene is TRBJ2-7, the V gene TRBV9, with D maybe TRBD2 (5 bases). V was cut by 0 bases and J by 2 bases, with 9 bases left in between. Per germline, CDR1 SGDLS and CDR2 YYNGEE. This CDR3 is built from 14 residues.

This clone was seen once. The CDR3 bases are TGTGCCAGTAGCGTAGACGGTGAGGATTTGGCTTTCTTT. It translates to CASSVDGEDLAFF. V and J are TRBV19 and TRBJ1-1; unclear D gene. The CDR3 is 13 residues long. The germline CDR1 and CDR2 sequences are LNHDA and SQIVND (reference sequence). Trimming pared 6 bases from V and 11 bases from J, leaving 19 bases between.

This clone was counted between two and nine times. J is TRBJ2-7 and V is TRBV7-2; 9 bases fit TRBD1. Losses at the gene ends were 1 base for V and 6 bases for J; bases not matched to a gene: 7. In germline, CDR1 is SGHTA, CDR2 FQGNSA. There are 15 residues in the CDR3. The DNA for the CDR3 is TGTGCCAGCAGCTTAGATACAGGGGGCACAGGCGAGCAGTACTTC. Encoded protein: CASSLDTGGTGEQYF.

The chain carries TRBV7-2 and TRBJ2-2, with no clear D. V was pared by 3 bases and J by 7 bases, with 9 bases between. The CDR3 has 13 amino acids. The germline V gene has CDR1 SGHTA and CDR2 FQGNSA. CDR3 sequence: CASSFNVVGELFF. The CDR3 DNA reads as TGTGCCAGCAGCTTTAATGTCGTCGGGGAGCTGTTTTTT.

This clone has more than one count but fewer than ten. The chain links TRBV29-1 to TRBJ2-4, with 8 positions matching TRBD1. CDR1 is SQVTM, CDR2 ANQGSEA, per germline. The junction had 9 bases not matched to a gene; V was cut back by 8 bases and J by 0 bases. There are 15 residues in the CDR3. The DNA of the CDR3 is TGCAGCATCCGTGGACAGGGTCTAGCCAAAAACATTCAGTACTTC. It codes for CSIRGQGLAKNIQYF.

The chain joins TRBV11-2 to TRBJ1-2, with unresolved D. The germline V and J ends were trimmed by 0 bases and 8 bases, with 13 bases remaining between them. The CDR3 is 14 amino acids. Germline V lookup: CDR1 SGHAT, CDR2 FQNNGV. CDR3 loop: CASSLDLRTRGYTF. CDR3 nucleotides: TGTGCCAGCAGCTTAGATCTTAGGACTCGGGGCTACACCTTC. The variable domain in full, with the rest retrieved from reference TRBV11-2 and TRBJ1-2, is EAGVAQSPRYKIIEKRQSVAFWCNPISGHATLYWYQQILGQGPKLLIQFQNNGVVDDSQLPKDRFSAERLKGVDSTLKIQPAKLEDSAVYLCASSLDLRTRGYTFGSGTRLTVV.

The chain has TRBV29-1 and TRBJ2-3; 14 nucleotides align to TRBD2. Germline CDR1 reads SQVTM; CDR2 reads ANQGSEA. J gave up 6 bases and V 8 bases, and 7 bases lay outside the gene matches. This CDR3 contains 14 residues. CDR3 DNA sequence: TGCAGCTCATGGACTAGCGGGAGGTCTGATACGCAGTATTTT. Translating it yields CSSWTSGRSDTQYF.

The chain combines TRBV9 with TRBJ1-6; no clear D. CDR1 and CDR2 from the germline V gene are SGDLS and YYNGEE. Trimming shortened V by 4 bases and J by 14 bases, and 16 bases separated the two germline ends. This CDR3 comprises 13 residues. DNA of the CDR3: TGTGCCAGCAGCCAGAGCCCCGGGGAGACCCTCCACTTT. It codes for CASSQSPGETLHF.

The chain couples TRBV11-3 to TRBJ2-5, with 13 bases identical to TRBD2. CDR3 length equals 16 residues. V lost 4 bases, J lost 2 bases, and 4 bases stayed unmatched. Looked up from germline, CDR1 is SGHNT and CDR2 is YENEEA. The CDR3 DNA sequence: TGTGCCAGCAGCTCTGGACTAGCGGGGGATCAAGAGACCCAGTACTTC. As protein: CASSSGLAGDQETQYF.

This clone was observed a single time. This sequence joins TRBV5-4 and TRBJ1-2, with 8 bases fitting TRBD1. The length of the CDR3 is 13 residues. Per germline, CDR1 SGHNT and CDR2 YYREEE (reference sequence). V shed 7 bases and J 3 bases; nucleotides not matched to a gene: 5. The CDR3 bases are TGTGCCAGCGGACAGGGTGAAGACTATGGCTACACCTTC. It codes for CASGQGEDYGYTF.

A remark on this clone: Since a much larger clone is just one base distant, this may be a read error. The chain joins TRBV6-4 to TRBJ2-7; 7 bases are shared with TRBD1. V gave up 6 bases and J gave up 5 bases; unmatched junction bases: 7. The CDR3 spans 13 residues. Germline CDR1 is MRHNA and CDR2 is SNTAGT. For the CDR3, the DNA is TGTGCCAGCAGCCCGAACAGGGGTAACGAGCAGTACTTC. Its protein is CASSPNRGNEQYF.